The next 21 T cell receptor beta chains were all read from a single sample in a study of control samples from healthy donors and cancer patients. Produced via immunoSEQ multiplex PCR; TCRdb's table is partial and in-frame only. The sample has about 89,000 clones, around 86% seen once. The source material was blood. These TCRs come from a man aged 25-45 years in good health.

This chain connects TRBV30 to TRBJ1-2, with D possibly being TRBD1 (6 bases). From germline, CDR1 is GTSNPN and CDR2 SVGIG (reference sequence). V lost 2 bases to trimming and J lost 2 bases, with 6 bases between them. The CDR3 sequence is 12 residues long. CDR3 bases: TGTGCCTGGAGTCAGGGGAACTATGGCTACACCTTC. This translates into CAWSQGNYGYTF.

The chain links TRBV7-3 to TRBJ2-1; possibly TRBD1 or TRBD2 for D (5 bases each). Trimming took 5 bases from V and 9 from J, leaving 14 bases between them. CDR1 SGHTA and CDR2 FQGTGA come from the germline V gene. The CDR3 covers 13 residues. The CDR3 sequence: CASSPGTSFEQFF. The CDR3 region has the DNA TGTGCCAGCAGCCCCGGGACCAGCTTTGAGCAGTTCTTC.

This chain links TRBV12-3 or TRBV12-4 with TRBJ1-2; TRBD1 is a possible D gene (5 bases). The CDR3 spans 13 residues. V was pared by 5 bases and J by 3 bases, with 10 bases between. The CDR3 nucleotides are TGTGCCAGCAGTGGGACGTACGACTATGGCTACACCTTC. This sequence encodes CASSGTYDYGYTF.

V usage is TRBV2 and J usage is TRBJ1-1, with a weak D call TRBD1 (6 bases). Germline lookup yields CDR1 SNHLY and CDR2 FYNNEI. Trimming took 10 bases from V and 2 from J, leaving 20 bases between them. The CDR3 runs to 15 residues. CDR3 sequence: CATEGKKQGNTEAFF. The CDR3 DNA is TGTGCCACCGAGGGAAAGAAACAGGGAAACACTGAAGCTTTCTTT. The whole variable domain, filled in from reference TRBV2 and TRBJ1-1, reads EPEVTQTPSHQVTQMGQEVILRCVPISNHLYFYWYRQILGQKVEFLVSFYNNEISEKSEIFDDQFSVERPDGSNFTLKIRSTKLEDSAMYFCATEGKKQGNTEAFFGQGTRLTVV.

This sequence joins TRBV11-3 and TRBJ2-5; TRBD1 might be the D (5 bases). With 4 bases removed from V and 0 bases from J, the gap between germline ends came to 15 bases. The CDR3 totals 16 residues. Germline V gene data show CDR1 as SGHNT and CDR2 as YENEEA. DNA of the CDR3: TGTGCCAGCAGCTCCAGAAGTGGGGCCGACCAAGAGACCCAGTACTTC. This gives the protein CASSSRSGADQETQYF.

V gene TRBV6-5 combines with J gene TRBJ1-4, with a possible D match to TRBD1 (6 bases). V lost 0 bases and J lost 10, with 9 bases in between. This CDR3 is 13 amino acids long. The germline gives CDR1 MNHEY, CDR2 SVGAGI. The CDR3 DNA sequence: TGTGCCAGCAGTTACTCGGGGGGCGGAAAACTGTTTTTT. Translating gives CASSYSGGGKLFF.

This rearrangement joins TRBV27 to TRBJ2-7; D ambiguous. CDR1 is MNHEY, CDR2 SMNVEV, per germline (reference sequence). The length of the CDR3 is 15 residues. Trimming removed 2 bases at V and 3 bases at J, with 14 bases between. The CDR3 region has the DNA TGTGCCAGCAGTTTAGGTAGAGGCTCCGGCTACGAGCAGTACGTC. Translation gives CASSLGRGSGYEQYV.

This chain uses TRBV4-2 with TRBJ2-7, with D possibly being TRBD2 (6 bases). The CDR3 is 15 residues long. Trimming pared 0 bases from V and 3 bases from J, leaving 12 bases between. CDR1 and CDR2 from the germline V gene are LGHNA and YNFKEQ. CDR3 in DNA: TGTGCCAGCAGCCAAGATGAGGGACTTCTCTACGAGCAGTACTTC. It is translated as CASSQDEGLLYEQYF.

Concerning this clone itself: The final CDR3 position lacks the conserved phenylalanine or tryptophan, pointing to a likely read error. Because the CDR3's place on the DNA is in doubt, the DNA is left out and the CDR3 is given as listed by TCRdb. The CDR3 sequence is CASSSSKTGQGAPL. This sequence joins TRBV21-1 and TRBJ2-7; the D call in the table, TRBD1, was not verified against the DNA. TRBV21-1 is listed as a pseudogene. The length of the CDR3 is 14 amino acids, counting both ends.

V and J are TRBV5-1 and TRBJ1-6, with D possibly TRBD1 on 5 matching bases. The germline V gene encodes CDR1 SGHRS and CDR2 YFSETQ. Trimming stripped 0 bases from V and 6 bases from J, with 16 bases between. This CDR3 contains 17 residues. In nucleotides, the CDR3 is TGCGCCAGCAGCTTGGTAGGGTCGGGACCTGGTAATTCACCCCTCCACTTT. This codes for CASSLVGSGPGNSPLHF.

The chain couples TRBV7-9 to TRBJ2-2; D remains ambiguous. The V and J ends lost 5 bases and 8 bases respectively, with 9 bases between them. Germline V gives CDR1 SEHNR, CDR2 FQNEAQ (reference sequence). CDR3 length: 12 amino acids. CDR3 DNA sequence: TGTGCCAGCAGCAGGCCCCCAGGGGAGCTGTTTTTT. Translating it yields CASSRPPGELFF.

The chain has TRBV13 and TRBJ1-2; TRBD1 matches 10 bases. Per germline, CDR1 PRHDT and CDR2 FYEKMQ (reference sequence). The CDR3 has 15 amino acids. The V and J ends lost 3 bases and 4 bases, in that order; junction bases with no gene match: 5. The CDR3 DNA follows: TGTGCCAGCAGCTTGGACAGGGGGTTCGTCTATGGCTACACCTTC. Amino acids: CASSLDRGFVYGYTF.

The CDR3 reads CASSQAQHRPPLHF. CDR3 bases: TGTGCCAGCAGCCAAGCCCAACACCGACCACCCCTCCACTTT. V gene TRBV14 combines with J gene TRBJ1-6, with D hard to call. The CDR3 is made up of 14 amino acids. The germline gives CDR1 SGHDN, CDR2 FVKESK. V gave up 1 base and J gave up 11 bases, with 12 bases separating them.

This sequence joins TRBV19 and TRBJ1-2; D gene unclear. Germline V gene sequence: CDR1 LNHDA, CDR2 SQIVND (reference sequence). This CDR3 contains 13 residues. Trimming took off 3 bases at V and 7 bases at J, with 12 bases between the two ends. This CDR3 is CASSIGRRTGYTF. CDR3 sequence (DNA): TGTGCCAGTAGTATCGGCCGTCGCACTGGCTACACCTTC.

This clone showed up just once. The rearrangement uses TRBV7-9 and TRBJ1-6, with TRBD1 as a possible D gene (6 bases). Germline CDR1 is SEHNR and CDR2 is FQNEAQ (reference sequence). The ends were cut back, 4 bases at V and 6 bases at J, with 10 bases in the middle. The CDR3 is 14 residues long. The chain's CDR3 is CASSSTGTNSPLHF. As DNA, the CDR3 is TGTGCCAGCAGCTCGACAGGAACTAATTCACCCCTCCACTTT. The entire variable domain, with the rest obtained from reference TRBV7-9 and TRBJ1-6, is as follows: DTGVSQNPRHKITKRGQNVTFRCDPISEHNRLYWYRQTLGQGPEFLTYFQNEAQLEKSRLLSDRFSAERPKGSFSTLEIQRTEQGDSAMYLCASSSTGTNSPLHFGNGTRLTVT.

The genes are TRBV18 and TRBJ2-5; TRBD2 agrees at 8 bases. The V segment lost 0 bases and the J segment 3 bases; nucleotides outside the gene matches: 15. The CDR3 sequence is 19 residues long. Germline V CDR1 and CDR2: KGHSH, LQKENI. The CDR3 bases are TGTGCCAGCTCACCACCAGGAAGAATAGCGGGGTTTCGAGAAGAGACCCAGTACTTC. Its protein is CASSPPGRIAGFREETQYF.

The chain is built from TRBV28 and TRBJ1-2; 10 positions agree with TRBD1. The CDR3 sequence is 15 residues long. The germline gives CDR1 MDHEN, CDR2 SYDVKM. V dropped 4 bases and J dropped 9; count of bases not matched to a gene: 11. CDR3 amino acids: CASSSPSGQGLSYTF. For the CDR3, the DNA is TGTGCCAGCAGTTCTCCCTCGGGACAGGGGTTGAGCTACACCTTC.

In DNA form, the CDR3 reads TGTGCCAGCTCACCACCGCAGGGGTCCGAGCAGTACTTC. This codes for CASSPPQGSEQYF. The chain employs TRBV18 and TRBJ2-7, with a tentative D call TRBD1 (6 bases). V lost 0 bases and J lost 6, with 9 bases in between. This CDR3 has 13 amino acids. Germline lookup yields CDR1 KGHSH and CDR2 LQKENI.

This rearrangement joins TRBV11-2 to TRBJ2-1, with a tentative D call TRBD2 (6 bases). Looked up from germline, CDR1 is SGHAT and CDR2 is FQNNGV. This CDR3 region has 14 residues. V lost 5 bases to trimming and J lost 7 bases, with 15 bases between them. The CDR3 DNA is TGTGCCAGCAGCCAAGATCGGGGGTTAAATGAGCAGTTCTTC. Amino acids: CASSQDRGLNEQFF.

A few counts support this clone. The chain uses TRBV9 and TRBJ2-1; the D is unclear. Germline loops: CDR1 SGDLS, CDR2 YYNGEE. Trimming took off 4 bases at V and 0 bases at J, with 11 bases between the two ends. The CDR3 contains 15 residues. The DNA of the CDR3 is TGTGCCAGCAGCCCGAGTATGGGCTCCTACAATGAGCAGTTCTTC. Its translation: CASSPSMGSYNEQFF.

The CDR3 DNA follows: TGTGCCAGCAGTGGTTTGAGGACTAGCGGGGGGGCCAGAAAGACCCAGTACTTC. Its protein is CASSGLRTSGGARKTQYF. The chain has TRBV2 and TRBJ2-5; 15 bases map to TRBD2. The CDR3 has 18 amino acids. V lost 4 bases, J lost 6 bases, and 12 bases stayed unmatched. Germline V CDR1 and CDR2: SNHLY, FYNNEI.